What follows are 29 T cell receptor beta chains derived from one specimen sequenced in a study of identifying expanded T cells in peripheral blood. Clones were sequenced by immunoSEQ multiplex PCR, and TCRdb holds only the in-frame ones, with some missing. The sample has 130,000 or so clones, around four fifths seen once. The sample taken for sequencing was blood. Every receptor here comes from a person aged 18 to 75 in good health.

This clone has just a few counts. This sequence joins TRBV6-1 and TRBJ2-7; perhaps D is TRBD1 or TRBD2 (5 bases each). Trimming shortened V by 7 bases and J by 0 bases, and 16 bases separated the two germline ends. The CDR3 spans 15 residues. Germline V lookup: CDR1 MNHNS, CDR2 SASEGT. Here the CDR3 reads CASTFWDPSSYEQYF. In nucleotides, the CDR3 is TGTGCCAGCACTTTTTGGGACCCTAGCTCCTACGAGCAGTACTTC.

This rearrangement joins TRBV5-1 to TRBJ2-7; D gene uncertain. The ends were cut back, 3 bases at V and 5 bases at J, with 21 bases in the middle. CDR1 SGHRS and CDR2 YFSETQ come from the germline V gene. The CDR3 totals 16 residues. DNA of the CDR3: TGCGCCAGCAGCTCCTTTTATACCGAAGGGCGCCACGAGCAGTACTTC. Its protein is CASSSFYTEGRHEQYF.

The rearrangement joins TRBV6-4 to TRBJ2-1; 13 bases are a match to TRBD2. CDR1 is MRHNA, CDR2 SNTAGT, per germline. With 10 bases clipped from V and 0 bases from J, the junction kept 18 bases outside the gene matches. The CDR3 is made up of 20 amino acids. This CDR3 reads CANSQAGDGLAGVSYNEQFF. CDR3 sequence (DNA): TGTGCCAACTCACAGGCGGGGGATGGACTAGCGGGGGTCTCCTACAATGAGCAGTTCTTC.

The rearrangement joins TRBV5-4 to TRBJ2-6; possibly TRBD1 for D (5 bases). Germline V gene data show CDR1 as SGHNT and CDR2 as YYREEE (reference sequence). V dropped 4 bases and J dropped 0 bases, with 14 bases sitting between them. The CDR3 consists of 17 residues. CDR3 coding DNA: TGTGCCAGCAGCCCGAACCCCAGGGACTCTGGGGCCAACGTCCTGACTTTC. The encoded protein is CASSPNPRDSGANVLTF.

The CDR3 coding sequence is TGTGCCAGCAGCGCCGGACAGGGTGAAGTGGATACGCAGTATTTT. Translating it yields CASSAGQGEVDTQYF. The V and J genes are TRBV7-6 and TRBJ2-3; 8 bases are shared with TRBD1. Looked up from germline, CDR1 is SGHVS and CDR2 is FNYEAQ. The CDR3 length is 15 residues. J lost 6 bases, V lost 5 bases, and 10 bases had no gene match. The full variable domain, its missing parts supplied by reference TRBV7-6 and TRBJ2-3, is GAGVSQSPRYKVTKRGQDVALRCDPISGHVSLYWYRQALGQGPEFLTYFNYEAQQDKSGLPNDRFSAERPEGSISTLTIQRTEQRDSAMYRCASSAGQGEVDTQYFGPGTRLTVL.

The CDR3 nucleotides read TGTGCCAGCAGCCTTCCGGGACAGGGGATGCATGAGCAGTTCTTC. This sequence encodes CASSLPGQGMHEQFF. The J gene is TRBJ2-1, the V gene TRBV6-5; 10 nucleotides agree with TRBD1. Per germline, CDR1 MNHEY and CDR2 SVGAGI. The CDR3 runs 15 residues. V trimming: 6 bases; J trimming: 8 bases; junction bases outside the gene matches: 10.

This clone ranks as medium-sized. The rearrangement links TRBV6-1 to TRBJ1-1; no definite D call. The CDR3 is 14 amino acids. Trimming pared 5 bases from V and 1 base from J, leaving 11 bases between. Germline V lookup: CDR1 MNHNS, CDR2 SASEGT. CDR3 sequence reads: CASSFDGENTEAFF. Written as DNA, the CDR3 is TGTGCCAGCAGTTTTGACGGGGAGAACACTGAAGCTTTCTTT.

V usage is TRBV9 and J usage is TRBJ2-3; D ambiguous. The CDR3 spans 13 residues. V shed 0 bases and J shed 5 bases, with 7 bases lying between them. Germline CDR1 SGDLS, CDR2 YYNGEE. In nucleotides, the CDR3 is TGTGCCAGCAGCGTAGGCTTGGGAGATACGCAGTATTTT. Protein: CASSVGLGDTQYF. Complete variable domain (other parts from reference TRBV9 and TRBJ2-3): DSGVTQTPKHLITATGQRVTLRCSPRSGDLSVYWYQQSLDQGLQFLIQYYNGEERAKGNILERFSAQQFPDLHSELNLSSLELGDSALYFCASSVGLGDTQYFGPGTRLTVL.

The J gene is TRBJ2-1, the V gene TRBV5-1; D is uncertain. The CDR3 has 15 amino acids. Germline V lookup: CDR1 SGHRS, CDR2 YFSETQ. The ends were cut back, 0 bases at V and 6 bases at J, with 13 bases in the middle. CDR3 DNA sequence: TGCGCCAGCAGCTTGGACAGCAGGTTTCGCAATGAGCAGTTCTTC. This codes for CASSLDSRFRNEQFF.

The chain combines TRBV6-5 with TRBJ1-2, with D hard to call. This CDR3 is 13 amino acids long. V lost 6 bases and J 4 bases, leaving 12 bases between the germline ends. Germline V gene data show CDR1 as MNHEY and CDR2 as SVGAGI. The CDR3 bases are TGTGCCAGCAGCAGAACAGAAGCCTATGGCTACACCTTC. Translated, it gives CASSRTEAYGYTF.

The chain is built from TRBV6-1 and TRBJ2-7; the D gene could be TRBD1 or TRBD2 (7 bases each). This CDR3 is 17 amino acids long. CDR1 and CDR2 (germline): MNHNS, SASEGT. Trimming removed 2 bases at V and 0 bases at J, with 17 bases between. The CDR3 loop is CASSEREGAGSSYEQYF. The CDR3 coding sequence is TGTGCCAGCAGTGAAAGGGAGGGGGCGGGGAGCTCCTACGAGCAGTACTTC.

V and J are TRBV19 and TRBJ2-5; possibly TRBD2 for D (7 bases). CDR3 length equals 15 residues. CDR1 and CDR2 (germline): LNHDA, SQIVND (reference sequence). With 6 bases removed from V and 4 bases from J, the gap between germline ends came to 18 bases. For the CDR3, the DNA is TGTGCCAGTAGCCCCTTCGGGGGGCATACAGAGACCCAGTACTTC. Translated, it gives CASSPFGGHTETQYF.

The rearrangement links TRBV30 to TRBJ1-3, with D uncertain. The CDR3 spans 15 residues. Germline V gene lookup returns CDR1 GTSNPN and CDR2 SVGIG (reference sequence). V lost 4 bases, J lost 0 bases, and 13 bases lay in between. The CDR3 loop is CAWKPPANSGNTIYF. DNA of the CDR3: TGTGCCTGGAAGCCTCCGGCAAACTCTGGAAACACCATATATTTT.

The J gene is TRBJ1-1, the V gene TRBV5-4; weak D call: TRBD1 (5 bases). The length of the CDR3 is 15 residues. V gave up 4 bases and J gave up 7 bases, with 20 bases separating them. In germline, CDR1 is SGHNT, CDR2 YYREEE (reference sequence). The CDR3 bases are TGTGCCAGCAGCCCGGGCGATCGGGGCAGGATTGAAGCTTTCTTT. It specifies CASSPGDRGRIEAFF.

This chain uses TRBV7-8 with TRBJ2-5, with TRBD2 matching over 9 bases. Per germline, CDR1 SGHVS and CDR2 FQNEAQ. The V and J ends lost 5 bases and 5 bases, in that order; junction bases with no gene match: 9. The CDR3 covers 15 residues. The CDR3 DNA sequence: TGTGCCAGCAGCCAGCGGGGGGAGGTAAGGGAGACCCAGTACTTC. Amino acid sequence: CASSQRGEVRETQYF.

The rearrangement uses TRBV7-2 and TRBJ1-2; the D is unclear. Germline V lookup: CDR1 SGHTA, CDR2 FQGNSA. V was shortened by 2 bases and J by 6 bases, with 4 bases between the two germline ends. The CDR3 consists of 11 residues. The CDR3 region has the DNA TGTGCCAGCAGCTTACTAGATGGCTACACCTTC. It codes for CASSLLDGYTF.

This rearrangement joins TRBV2 to TRBJ2-7, with TRBD1 matching 9 bases. CDR3 size: 14 residues. Germline lookup yields CDR1 SNHLY and CDR2 FYNNEI. Germline trimming cut 10 bases from V and 3 bases from J; bases unmatched to any gene: 10. The CDR3 sequence is CATRVGTGIYEQYF. The CDR3 DNA reads TGTGCCACCAGGGTAGGGACAGGGATCTACGAGCAGTACTTC.

The CDR3 region has the DNA TGTGCCAGCAGTTACTCACACAGCGAAGCTTTCTTT. Translating it yields CASSYSHSEAFF. The V and J genes are TRBV6-5 and TRBJ1-1; D is unclear. V lost 0 bases and J lost 8, with 7 bases in between. This CDR3 has 12 amino acids. Germline-derived CDR1 and CDR2 are MNHEY and SVGAGI.

This chain connects TRBV30 to TRBJ1-5; D is uncertain. CDR3 length: 14 amino acids. The ends were cut back, 0 bases at V and 3 bases at J, with 9 bases in the middle. The germline V gene encodes CDR1 GTSNPN and CDR2 SVGIG (reference sequence). The CDR3 DNA reads TGTGCCTGGAGTGTACTAACGGCCAATCAGCCCCAGCATTTT. Encoded protein: CAWSVLTANQPQHF.

This clone was found once. This sequence joins TRBV5-6 and TRBJ2-3, with TRBD2 matching 7 bases. V lost 0 bases and J lost 2; bases outside the gene matches: 3. The germline V gene has CDR1 SGHDT and CDR2 YYEEEE. This CDR3 is built from 15 residues. This CDR3 is CASSLVGGSTDTQYF. For the CDR3, the DNA is TGTGCCAGCAGCTTGGTCGGGGGGTCCACAGATACGCAGTATTTT.

This chain joins TRBV7-8 and TRBJ1-1; D is undetermined. The CDR3 runs to 14 residues. CDR1 and CDR2 (germline): SGHVS, FQNEAQ. Trimming stripped 1 base from V and 4 bases from J, with 10 bases between. The CDR3 reads CASSLGSRGTEAFF. In nucleotides, the CDR3 is TGTGCCAGCAGCTTAGGATCGCGGGGCACTGAAGCTTTCTTT.

To note about this clone: A junction boundary mismatches the germline segment, possibly from a read error. The sample contains more than one DNA sequence encoding this CDR3. The J gene is TRBJ1-1, the V gene TRBV30; D is uncertain. The germline gives CDR1 GTSNPN, CDR2 SVGIG (reference sequence). The length of the CDR3 is 13 residues. The CDR3 DNA reads TGTGCCTGGAATAGAAACGGGAACACTGAAGCCTTCTTT. Protein product: CAWNRNGNTEAFF.

The genes are TRBV5-6 and TRBJ2-7, with 11 positions matching TRBD2. The CDR3 runs 16 residues. Germline trimming cut 3 bases from V and 2 bases from J; bases unmatched to any gene: 7. The germline V gene encodes CDR1 SGHDT and CDR2 YYEEEE. As DNA, the CDR3 is TGTGCCAGCAGCTCCTGGGGACTAGCGGAAACCTACGAGCAGTACTTC. Translating it yields CASSSWGLAETYEQYF.

The count of this clone is one. The chain uses TRBV5-1 and TRBJ2-7; 10 nucleotides line up with TRBD1. Germline values: CDR1 SGHRS, CDR2 YFSETQ. The trim removed 0 bases at V and 3 bases at J, leaving 3 bases unmatched. The CDR3 contains 15 residues. In nucleotides, the CDR3 is TGCGCCAGCAGCTTGGGGTGGACAGGGGGCTACGAGCAGTACTTC. It translates to CASSLGWTGGYEQYF.

The chain employs TRBV18 and TRBJ2-7; D assignment may be TRBD1 or TRBD2 (5 bases each). The V and J ends lost 1 base and 2 bases respectively, with 12 bases between them. Germline V gene sequence: CDR1 KGHSH, CDR2 LQKENI. This CDR3 has 15 residues. The CDR3 reads CASSPRQGRTYEQYF. The DNA of the CDR3 is TGTGCCAGCTCACCACGGCAGGGACGAACCTACGAGCAGTACTTC.

This chain uses TRBV6-6 with TRBJ1-2; TRBD1 might be the D (6 bases). CDR1 and CDR2 from the germline V gene are MNHNY and SVGAGI (reference sequence). Trimming took 2 bases from V and 5 from J, leaving 12 bases between them. CDR3 length: 14 amino acids. The CDR3 DNA reads TGTGCCAGCAGTTACCCGACAGGTGGATATGGCTACACCTTC. It codes for CASSYPTGGYGYTF.

This chain joins TRBV4-1 and TRBJ1-5; a possible D gene is TRBD1 (5 bases). The CDR3 is 17 amino acids. V shed 1 base and J shed 0 bases, with 13 bases lying between them. Per germline, CDR1 MGHRA and CDR2 YSYEKL. The CDR3 nucleotides are TGCGCCAGCAGCCAAGTCGTCGGACAATATAGCAATCAGCCCCAGCATTTT. Translation gives CASSQVVGQYSNQPQHF.

This rearrangement joins TRBV11-2 to TRBJ1-5; maybe TRBD1 (5 bases). Germline values: CDR1 SGHAT, CDR2 FQNNGV. The CDR3 covers 15 residues. V was cut by 0 bases and J by 6 bases, with 12 bases left in between. CDR3 residues: CASSLDMGEFQPQHF. The DNA for the CDR3 is TGTGCCAGCAGCTTAGACATGGGGGAATTTCAGCCCCAGCATTTT.

This clone was seen a single time. The chain is built from TRBV4-3 and TRBJ2-2; TRBD1 is a possible D gene (5 bases). The CDR3 loop spans 15 amino acids. CDR1 and CDR2 (germline): LGHNA, YSLEER. V shed 1 base and J shed 0 bases, with 6 bases lying between them. The CDR3 nucleotides are TGCGCCAGCAGCCAAGGGGGCGCGAACACCGGGGAGCTGTTTTTT. Amino acid sequence: CASSQGGANTGELFF.